What follows are 14 T cell receptor beta chains derived from one specimen sequenced in a study of T cell repertoires in cytomegalovirus infection. TCRdb ran MiXCR on the reads and lists one entry per CDR3 protein. The sample lists some 300,000 distinct CDR3 sequences, about a sixth occurring once. What was sequenced was PBMCs. Receptors were obtained from a human donor in good health (CMV status not recorded). Some clones in this sample may be carry-over from other donors' samples.

This clonotype showed up many times. V gene TRBV7-2 combines with J gene TRBJ1-2; 7 nucleotides match TRBD1. The CDR3 loop spans 13 amino acids. Trimming removed 9 bases from V and 1 base from J; junction bases left unmatched: 5. CDR1 and CDR2 (germline): SGHTA, FQGNSA. In nucleotides, the CDR3 is TGTGCCAGTCGGGACAGAGATAACTATGGCTACACCTTC. The encoded protein is CASRDRDNYGYTF.

In this sample, this clonotype turned up a few times. V and J are TRBV7-9 and TRBJ2-5; 8 bases line up with TRBD2. This CDR3 comprises 15 residues. The V gene's germline CDR1 is SEHNR and CDR2 FQNEAQ (reference sequence). V trimming: 6 bases; J trimming: 2 bases; junction bases outside the gene matches: 8. This CDR3 reads CASRIPGGGQETQYF. As DNA, the CDR3 is TGTGCCAGCAGGATACCGGGCGGGGGGCAAGAGACCCAGTACTTC.

This clonotype showed up just a few times. The chain links TRBV10-3 to TRBJ1-2; 8 nucleotides line up with TRBD1. The ends lost 2 bases at V and 0 bases at J; junction bases unmatched: 8. CDR3 length equals 17 residues. The germline CDR1 and CDR2 sequences are ENHRY and SYGVKD. The chain's CDR3 is CAISEVAGGSANYGYTF. The CDR3 region has the DNA TGTGCCATCAGTGAGGTCGCAGGGGGCTCTGCTAACTATGGCTACACCTTC.

The chain combines TRBV29-1 with TRBJ1-3; D gene uncertain. Germline values: CDR1 SQVTM, CDR2 ANQGSEA. Between the trimmed V and J ends, which lost 4 bases and 2 bases, there was a span of 9 bases. The CDR3 is 13 residues long. CDR3 sequence: CSVAWYTGNTIYF. The CDR3 DNA reads TGCAGCGTTGCATGGTACACTGGAAACACCATATATTTT.

In DNA form, the CDR3 reads TGCAGTGCTCCCGGACAGGCCGCGTTTTACAATGAGCAGTTCTTC. It is translated as CSAPGQAAFYNEQFF. The V gene is TRBV20-1, the J gene TRBJ2-1; 7 bases fit TRBD1. Germline CDR1 and CDR2: DFQATT and SNEGSKA (reference sequence). V lost 5 bases to trimming and J lost 4 bases; unmatched junction nucleotides: 11. This CDR3 is built from 15 residues.

Ten or more counts support this clonotype. V gene TRBV6-1 combines with J gene TRBJ1-5; 8 bases map to TRBD1. From germline, CDR1 is MNHNS and CDR2 SASEGT. Trimming removed 6 bases from V and 0 bases from J; junction bases left unmatched: 10. The CDR3 is 17 amino acids. The CDR3 loop reads CASRRQGSPYSNQPQHF. For the CDR3, the DNA is TGTGCCAGCAGACGACAGGGGTCACCCTATAGCAATCAGCCCCAGCATTTT.

V is TRBV12-3 or TRBV12-4 and J is TRBJ1-2; possibly TRBD1 for D (6 bases). The CDR3 spans 13 residues. The V gene lost 6 bases and the J gene lost 6 bases, with 14 bases spanning the gap. CDR3 DNA sequence: TGTGCCAGCAGCCCTTTCGGGGGCCATGGCTACACCTTC. Its translation: CASSPFGGHGYTF.

This clonotype was found a few times. The genes are TRBV7-2 and TRBJ2-7, with TRBD1 matching 10 bases. Per germline, CDR1 SGHTA and CDR2 FQGNSA. CDR3 length: 17 amino acids. Unmatched junction bases numbered 13, after V lost 5 bases and J lost 3 bases. As DNA, the CDR3 is TGTGCCAGCAGCCCGACTTTGGACAGGGGGATAATCTACGAGCAGTACTTC. This gives the protein CASSPTLDRGIIYEQYF.

This clonotype was seen a few times. V gene TRBV20-1 combines with J gene TRBJ1-2; D gene ambiguous. The CDR3 totals 13 residues. Germline CDR1 reads DFQATT; CDR2 reads SNEGSKA (reference sequence). V was clipped by 5 bases and J by 3 bases, with 13 bases between them. The CDR3 nucleotides read TGCAGTGCTCCCACCCAGGAGGACTATGGCTACACCTTC. It is translated as CSAPTQEDYGYTF.

This clonotype has only one observation. This chain joins TRBV11-2 and TRBJ2-5; 10 nucleotides line up with TRBD1. In germline, CDR1 is SGHAT, CDR2 FQNNGV. J lost 5 bases, V lost 5 bases, and 11 bases had no gene match. This CDR3 comprises 16 residues. This CDR3 is CASSPGQGFQGETQYF. The DNA of the CDR3 is TGTGCCAGCAGCCCGGGACAGGGGTTTCAGGGGGAGACCCAGTACTTC.

This clonotype was detected many times. V is TRBV5-6 and J is TRBJ1-5, with D perhaps TRBD1 (6 bases). CDR3 length: 16 residues. The V gene's germline CDR1 is SGHDT and CDR2 YYEEEE. Trimming took off 0 bases at V and 1 base at J, with 11 bases between the two ends. The DNA of the CDR3 is TGTGCCAGCAGCTTGGGGGCAGGGGTCAGCAATCAGCCCCAGCATTTT. This translates into CASSLGAGVSNQPQHF.

The chain employs TRBV5-1 and TRBJ1-3; D unresolved. Germline CDR1 SGHRS, CDR2 YFSETQ. V was cut by 0 bases and J by 4 bases, with 8 bases left in between. This CDR3 region has 14 residues. The CDR3 reads CASSLVPSGNTIYF. The CDR3 DNA reads TGCGCCAGCAGCTTGGTACCTTCGGGAAACACCATATATTTT.

The chain is built from TRBV27 and TRBJ2-4, with D possibly being TRBD1 (6 bases). The CDR3 loop spans 16 amino acids. V lost 5 bases and J lost 0, with 14 bases in between. Germline loops: CDR1 MNHEY, CDR2 SMNVEV (reference sequence). CDR3 DNA sequence: TGTGCCAGCAGTCTAGGAAGGGGGATAGCCAAAAACATTCAGTACTTC. Encoded protein: CASSLGRGIAKNIQYF.

Comment on this clonotype: This may be a read error: a much more frequent sequence differs by one nucleotide. V and J are TRBV7-2 and TRBJ1-4, with no clear D. The germline V and J ends were trimmed by 1 base and 4 bases, with 13 bases remaining between them. This CDR3 is 16 amino acids long. Looked up from germline, CDR1 is SGHTA and CDR2 is FQGNSA. CDR3 protein: CASSLGGRGSNEKLFF. The CDR3 coding sequence is TGTGCCAGCAGCTTAGGAGGGAGAGGGAGTAATGAAAAACTGTTTTTT.